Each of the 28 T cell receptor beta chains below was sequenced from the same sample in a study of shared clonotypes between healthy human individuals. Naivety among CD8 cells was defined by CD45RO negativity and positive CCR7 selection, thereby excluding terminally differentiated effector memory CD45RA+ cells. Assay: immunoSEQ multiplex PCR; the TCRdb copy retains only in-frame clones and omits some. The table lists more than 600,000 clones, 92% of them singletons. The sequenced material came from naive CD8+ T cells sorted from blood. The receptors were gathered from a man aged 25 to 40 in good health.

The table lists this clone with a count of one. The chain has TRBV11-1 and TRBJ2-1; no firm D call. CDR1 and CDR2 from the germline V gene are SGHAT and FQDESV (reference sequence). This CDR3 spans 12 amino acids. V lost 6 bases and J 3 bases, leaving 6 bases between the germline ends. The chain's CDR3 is CASRGSYNEQFF. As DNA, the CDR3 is TGTGCCAGCAGGGGAAGCTACAATGAGCAGTTCTTC.

The CDR3 DNA follows: TGCGCCAGCAGCCAAGCGTCAGGTGGGGCCTACGAGCAGTACTTC. Translated: CASSQASGGAYEQYF. The chain has TRBV4-1 and TRBJ2-7; no reliable D call. The CDR3 is 15 residues long. The germline gives CDR1 MGHRA, CDR2 YSYEKL. V was cut by 1 base and J by 2 bases, with 12 bases left in between.

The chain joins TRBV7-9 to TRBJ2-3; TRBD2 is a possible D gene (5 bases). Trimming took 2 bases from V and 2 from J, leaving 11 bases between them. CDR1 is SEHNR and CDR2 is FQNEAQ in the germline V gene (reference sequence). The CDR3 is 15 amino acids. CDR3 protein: CASSLFAGPTDTQYF. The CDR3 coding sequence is TGTGCCAGCAGCTTATTTGCGGGCCCCACAGATACGCAGTATTTT. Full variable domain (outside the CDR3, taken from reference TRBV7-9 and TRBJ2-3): DTGVSQNPRHKITKRGQNVTFRCDPISEHNRLYWYRQTLGQGPEFLTYFQNEAQLEKSRLLSDRFSAERPKGSFSTLEIQRTEQGDSAMYLCASSLFAGPTDTQYFGPGTRLTVL.

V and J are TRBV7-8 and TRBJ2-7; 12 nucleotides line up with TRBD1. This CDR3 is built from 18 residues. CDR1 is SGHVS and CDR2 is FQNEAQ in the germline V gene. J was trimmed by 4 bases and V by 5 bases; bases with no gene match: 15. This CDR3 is CASSDPGTGGLFVYEQYF. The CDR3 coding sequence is TGTGCCAGCAGCGACCCCGGGACAGGGGGCCTCTTCGTTTACGAGCAGTACTTC. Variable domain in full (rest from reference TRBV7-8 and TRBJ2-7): GAGVSQSPRYKVAKRGQDVALRCDPISGHVSLFWYQQALGQGPEFLTYFQNEAQLDKSGLPSDRFFAERPEGSVSTLKIQRTQQEDSAVYLCASSDPGTGGLFVYEQYFGPGTRLTVT.

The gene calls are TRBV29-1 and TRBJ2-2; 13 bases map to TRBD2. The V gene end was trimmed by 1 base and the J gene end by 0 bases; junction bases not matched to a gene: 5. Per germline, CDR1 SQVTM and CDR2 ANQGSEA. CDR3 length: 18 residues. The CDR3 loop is CSVEARLAGGSNTGELFF. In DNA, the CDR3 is TGCAGCGTTGAAGCACGACTAGCGGGAGGTTCGAACACCGGGGAGCTGTTTTTT.

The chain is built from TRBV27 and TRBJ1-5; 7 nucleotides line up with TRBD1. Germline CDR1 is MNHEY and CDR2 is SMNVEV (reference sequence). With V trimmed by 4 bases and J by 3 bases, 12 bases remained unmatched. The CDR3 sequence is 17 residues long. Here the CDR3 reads CASSSHQNRGNNQPQHF. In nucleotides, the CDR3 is TGTGCCAGCAGTTCCCATCAAAACAGGGGAAACAATCAGCCCCAGCATTTT.

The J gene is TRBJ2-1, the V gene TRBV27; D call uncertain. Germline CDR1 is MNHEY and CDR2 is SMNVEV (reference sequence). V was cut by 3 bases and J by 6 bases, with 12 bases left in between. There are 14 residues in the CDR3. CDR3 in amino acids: CASSLPGPLNEQFF. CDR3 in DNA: TGTGCCAGCAGTTTGCCCGGGCCACTCAATGAGCAGTTCTTC.

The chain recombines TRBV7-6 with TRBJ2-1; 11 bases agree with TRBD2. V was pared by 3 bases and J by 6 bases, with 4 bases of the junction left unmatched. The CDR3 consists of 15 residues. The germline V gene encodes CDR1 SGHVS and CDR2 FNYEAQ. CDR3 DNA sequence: TGTGCCAGCAGCTTCCGACTAGCGGGATTCAATGAGCAGTTCTTC. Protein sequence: CASSFRLAGFNEQFF. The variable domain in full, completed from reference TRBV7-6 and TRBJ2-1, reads GAGVSQSPRYKVTKRGQDVALRCDPISGHVSLYWYRQALGQGPEFLTYFNYEAQQDKSGLPNDRFSAERPEGSISTLTIQRTEQRDSAMYRCASSFRLAGFNEQFFGPGTRLTVL.

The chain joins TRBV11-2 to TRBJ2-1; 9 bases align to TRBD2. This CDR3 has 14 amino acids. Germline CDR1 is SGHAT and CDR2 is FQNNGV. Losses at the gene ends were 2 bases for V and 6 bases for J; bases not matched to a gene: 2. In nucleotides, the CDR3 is TGTGCCAGCAGCTTACTAGCGGGACCCAATGAGCAGTTCTTC. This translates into CASSLLAGPNEQFF.

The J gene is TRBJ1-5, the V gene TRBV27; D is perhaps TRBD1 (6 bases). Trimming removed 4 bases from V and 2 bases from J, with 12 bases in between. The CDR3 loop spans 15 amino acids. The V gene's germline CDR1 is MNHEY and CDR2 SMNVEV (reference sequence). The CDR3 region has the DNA TGTGCCAGCAGTTCTGCCAGGGGAGGCAATCAGCCCCAGCATTTT. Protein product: CASSSARGGNQPQHF.

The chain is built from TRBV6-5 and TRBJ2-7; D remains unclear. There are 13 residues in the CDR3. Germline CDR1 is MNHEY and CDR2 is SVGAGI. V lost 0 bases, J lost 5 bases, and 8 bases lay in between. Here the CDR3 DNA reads TGTGCCAGCAGTTACTCACCGAGCCACGAGCAGTACTTC. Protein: CASSYSPSHEQYF.

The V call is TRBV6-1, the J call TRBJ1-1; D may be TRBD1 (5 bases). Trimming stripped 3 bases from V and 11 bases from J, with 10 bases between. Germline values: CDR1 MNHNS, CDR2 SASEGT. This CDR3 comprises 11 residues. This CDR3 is CASSETYRAFF. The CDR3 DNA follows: TGTGCCAGCAGTGAGACCTACAGGGCTTTCTTT.

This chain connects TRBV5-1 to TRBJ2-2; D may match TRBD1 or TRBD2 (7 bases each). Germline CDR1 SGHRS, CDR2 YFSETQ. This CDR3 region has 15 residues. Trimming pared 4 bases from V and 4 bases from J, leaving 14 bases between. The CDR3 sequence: CASSEGQRGTGELFF. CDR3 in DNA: TGCGCCAGCAGCGAGGGACAGCGGGGCACCGGGGAGCTGTTTTTT.

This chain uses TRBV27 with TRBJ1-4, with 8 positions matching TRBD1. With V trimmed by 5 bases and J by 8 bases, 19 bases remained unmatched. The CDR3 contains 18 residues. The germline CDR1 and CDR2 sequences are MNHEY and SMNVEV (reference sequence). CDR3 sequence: CASSRPPGQGAPREKLFF. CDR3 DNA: TGTGCCAGCAGTCGACCCCCGGGGCAGGGGGCGCCCCGGGAAAAACTGTTTTTT.

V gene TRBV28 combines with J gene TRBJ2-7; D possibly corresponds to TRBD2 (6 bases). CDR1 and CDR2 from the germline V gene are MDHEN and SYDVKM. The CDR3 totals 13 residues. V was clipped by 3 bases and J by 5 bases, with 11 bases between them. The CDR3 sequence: CASSFRLVDEQYF. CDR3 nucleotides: TGTGCCAGCAGTTTTCGACTAGTCGACGAGCAGTACTTC.

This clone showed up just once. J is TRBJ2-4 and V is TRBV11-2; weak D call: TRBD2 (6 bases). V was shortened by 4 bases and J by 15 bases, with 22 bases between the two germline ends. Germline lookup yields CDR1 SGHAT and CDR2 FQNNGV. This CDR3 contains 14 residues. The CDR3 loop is CASSSQGLAALGYF. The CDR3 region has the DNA TGTGCCAGCAGCTCCCAGGGACTCGCGGCCCTAGGGTACTTC.

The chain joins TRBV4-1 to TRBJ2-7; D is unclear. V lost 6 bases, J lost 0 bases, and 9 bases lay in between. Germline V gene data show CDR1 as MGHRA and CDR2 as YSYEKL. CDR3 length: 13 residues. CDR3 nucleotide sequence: TGCGCCAGCAGGCTTAAGGACTCCTACGAGCAGTACTTC. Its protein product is CASRLKDSYEQYF.

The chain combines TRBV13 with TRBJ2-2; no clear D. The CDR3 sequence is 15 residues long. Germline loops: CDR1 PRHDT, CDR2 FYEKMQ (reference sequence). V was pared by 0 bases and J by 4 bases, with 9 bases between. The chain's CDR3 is CASSLGPGSTGELFF. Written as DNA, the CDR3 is TGTGCCAGCAGCTTAGGCCCAGGTTCCACCGGGGAGCTGTTTTTT.

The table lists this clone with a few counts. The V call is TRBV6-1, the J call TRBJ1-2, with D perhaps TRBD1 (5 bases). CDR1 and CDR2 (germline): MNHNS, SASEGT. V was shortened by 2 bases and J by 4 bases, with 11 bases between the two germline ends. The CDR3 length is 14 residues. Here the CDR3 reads CASSEWGTGYGYTF. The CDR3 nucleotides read TGTGCCAGCAGTGAATGGGGGACGGGCTATGGCTACACCTTC.

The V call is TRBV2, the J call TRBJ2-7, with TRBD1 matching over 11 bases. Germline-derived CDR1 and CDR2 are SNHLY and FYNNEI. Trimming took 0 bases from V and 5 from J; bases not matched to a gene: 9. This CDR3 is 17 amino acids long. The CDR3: CASSEAFGQGAQNEQYF. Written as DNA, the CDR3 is TGTGCCAGCAGTGAAGCGTTCGGACAGGGGGCGCAAAACGAGCAGTACTTC.

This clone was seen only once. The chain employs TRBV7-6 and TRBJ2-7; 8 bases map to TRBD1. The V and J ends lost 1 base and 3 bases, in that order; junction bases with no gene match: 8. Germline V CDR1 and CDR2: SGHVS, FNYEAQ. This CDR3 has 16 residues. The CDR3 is CASSLGGQGSNYEQYF. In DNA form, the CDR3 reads TGTGCCAGCAGCTTAGGTGGACAGGGTTCTAACTACGAGCAGTACTTC. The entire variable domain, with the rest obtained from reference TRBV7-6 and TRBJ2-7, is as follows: GAGVSQSPRYKVTKRGQDVALRCDPISGHVSLYWYRQALGQGPEFLTYFNYEAQQDKSGLPNDRFSAERPEGSISTLTIQRTEQRDSAMYRCASSLGGQGSNYEQYFGPGTRLTVT.

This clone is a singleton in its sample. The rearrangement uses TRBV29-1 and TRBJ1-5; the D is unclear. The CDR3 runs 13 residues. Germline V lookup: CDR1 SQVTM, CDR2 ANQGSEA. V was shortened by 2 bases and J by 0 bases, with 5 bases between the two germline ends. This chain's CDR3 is CSVETDSNQPQHF. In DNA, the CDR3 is TGCAGCGTTGAAACAGATAGCAATCAGCCCCAGCATTTT. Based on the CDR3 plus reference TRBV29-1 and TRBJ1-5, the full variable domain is SAVISQKPSRDICQRGTSLTIQCQVDSQVTMMFWYRQQPGQSLTLIATANQGSEATYESGFVIDKFPISRPNLTFSTLTVSNMSPEDSSIYLCSVETDSNQPQHFGDGTRLSIL.

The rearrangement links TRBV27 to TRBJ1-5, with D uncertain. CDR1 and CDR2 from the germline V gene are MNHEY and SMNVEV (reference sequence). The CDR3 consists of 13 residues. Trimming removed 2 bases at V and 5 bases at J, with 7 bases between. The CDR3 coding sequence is TGTGCCAGCAGTTTACTCCGCCATCAGCCCCAGCATTTT. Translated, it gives CASSLLRHQPQHF.

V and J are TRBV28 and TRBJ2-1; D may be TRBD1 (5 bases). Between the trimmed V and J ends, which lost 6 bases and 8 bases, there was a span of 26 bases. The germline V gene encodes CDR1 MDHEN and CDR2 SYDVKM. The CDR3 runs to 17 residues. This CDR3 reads CASSLGARSRALDEQFF. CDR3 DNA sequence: TGTGCCAGCAGCCTAGGGGCCCGGAGCCGGGCTTTAGATGAGCAGTTCTTC.

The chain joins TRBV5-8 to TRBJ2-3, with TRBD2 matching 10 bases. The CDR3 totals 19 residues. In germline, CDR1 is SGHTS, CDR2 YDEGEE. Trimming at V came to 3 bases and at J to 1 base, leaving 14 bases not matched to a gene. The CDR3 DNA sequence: TGTGCCAGCAGCTCCGTCCTCCTAGCGGGAGTTGTAGGCACAGATACGCAGTATTTT. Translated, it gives CASSSVLLAGVVGTDTQYF.

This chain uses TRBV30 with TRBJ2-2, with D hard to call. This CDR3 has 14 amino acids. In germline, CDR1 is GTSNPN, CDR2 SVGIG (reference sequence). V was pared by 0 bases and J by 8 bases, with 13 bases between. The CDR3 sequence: CAWSVTGLGGELFF. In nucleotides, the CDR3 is TGTGCCTGGAGTGTAACGGGTTTGGGGGGGGAGCTGTTTTTT.

The CDR3 here is CASSFPGQYYEQYF. CDR3 sequence (DNA): TGTGCCAGCAGTTTCCCGGGACAATACTACGAGCAGTACTTC. The chain has TRBV28 and TRBJ2-7; D may be TRBD1 (6 bases). The CDR3 has 14 amino acids. Germline lookup yields CDR1 MDHEN and CDR2 SYDVKM. The V gene lost 3 bases and the J gene lost 3 bases, with 12 bases spanning the gap.

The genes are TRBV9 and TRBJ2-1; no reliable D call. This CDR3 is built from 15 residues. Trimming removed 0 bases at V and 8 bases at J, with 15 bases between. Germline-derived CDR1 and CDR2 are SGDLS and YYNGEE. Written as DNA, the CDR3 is TGTGCCAGCAGCGTAGTAGGGCTTATCGGCGATGAGCAGTTCTTC. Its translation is CASSVVGLIGDEQFF.